These 11 T cell receptor beta chains share one sample of origin, sequenced in a study of OX40 agonist ivuxolimab in advanced cancers. Some clones are missing from TCRdb's copy, which holds only in-frame ones; the method was immunoSEQ multiplex PCR. Of tens of thousands of clones in the sample, 85% were seen once. Material: CD4+ or CD8+ T cells sorted from blood, obtained in a trial of the OX40 agonist ivuxolimab. These receptors were obtained from an adult with an advanced solid tumor such as melanoma, head and neck, liver or kidney cancer.

The chain combines TRBV6-5 with TRBJ1-6; D not resolved. The CDR3 totals 15 residues. The V gene lost 6 bases and the J gene lost 2 bases, with 11 bases spanning the gap. Germline loops: CDR1 MNHEY, CDR2 SVGAGI. In nucleotides, the CDR3 is TGTGCCAGCAGGAAAGGAGGCGCCTATAATTCACCCCTCCACTTT. Residues: CASRKGGAYNSPLHF.

The chain has TRBV2 and TRBJ2-7; D is undetermined. The CDR3 loop spans 14 amino acids. V was clipped by 6 bases and J by 2 bases, with 14 bases between them. CDR1 is SNHLY and CDR2 is FYNNEI in the germline V gene. For the CDR3, the DNA is TGTGCCAGCAGGGTGGACCTAGTTACCTACGAGCAGTACTTC. As protein: CASRVDLVTYEQYF. The complete variable domain, with remaining parts taken from reference TRBV2 and TRBJ2-7, reads EPEVTQTPSHQVTQMGQEVILRCVPISNHLYFYWYRQILGQKVEFLVSFYNNEISEKSEIFDDQFSVERPDGSNFTLKIRSTKLEDSAMYFCASRVDLVTYEQYFGPGTRLTVT.

The rearrangement uses TRBV30 and TRBJ1-2; D may be TRBD1 (5 bases). Germline CDR1 reads GTSNPN; CDR2 reads SVGIG (reference sequence). CDR3 size: 13 residues. V lost 2 bases to trimming and J lost 7 bases, with 14 bases between them. The CDR3 spells CAWSTHPGGGYTF. The CDR3 nucleotides are TGTGCCTGGAGTACGCACCCTGGGGGTGGCTACACCTTC.

The chain joins TRBV5-4 to TRBJ2-2; a possible D gene is TRBD1 (7 bases). V shed 5 bases and J shed 6 bases, with 11 bases lying between them. CDR1 is SGHNT, CDR2 YYREEE, per germline (reference sequence). CDR3 size: 13 residues. The DNA for the CDR3 is TGTGCCAGCAGACCAGGGGGGCCCGGGGAGCTGTTTTTT. Translated, it gives CASRPGGPGELFF.

This chain links TRBV10-3 with TRBJ2-1; D is unresolved. The V gene's germline CDR1 is ENHRY and CDR2 SYGVKD. The CDR3 has 14 amino acids. The V gene lost 0 bases and the J gene lost 5 bases, with 8 bases spanning the gap. The CDR3 sequence: CAISESGSDNEQFF. CDR3 DNA sequence: TGTGCCATCAGTGAGTCTGGTTCGGACAATGAGCAGTTCTTC.

The chain joins TRBV29-1 to TRBJ1-5; D gene ambiguous. Trimming cost V 5 bases and J 0 bases, with 11 bases left between them. Germline V CDR1 and CDR2: SQVTM, ANQGSEA. The CDR3 has 14 amino acids. DNA for the CDR3: TGCAGCGTTTGGTCAGGAAATAGCAATCAGCCCCAGCATTTT. This codes for CSVWSGNSNQPQHF. The whole variable domain, remainder taken from reference TRBV29-1 and TRBJ1-5, is SAVISQKPSRDICQRGTSLTIQCQVDSQVTMMFWYRQQPGQSLTLIATANQGSEATYESGFVIDKFPISRPNLTFSTLTVSNMSPEDSSIYLCSVWSGNSNQPQHFGDGTRLSIL.

The rearrangement links TRBV28 to TRBJ1-5; D unresolved. Germline CDR1 and CDR2: MDHEN and SYDVKM. This CDR3 region has 15 residues. V shed 4 bases and J shed 1 base, with 11 bases lying between them. The CDR3 sequence: CASSSNLLSNQPQHF. In nucleotides, the CDR3 is TGTGCCAGCAGTTCCAATCTACTAAGCAATCAGCCCCAGCATTTT.

There are a few counts of this clone. This rearrangement joins TRBV28 to TRBJ2-7; no clear D gene. Germline CDR1 is MDHEN and CDR2 is SYDVKM. Trimming removed 3 bases from V and 0 bases from J, with 3 bases in between. The CDR3 runs to 12 residues. Written as DNA, the CDR3 is TGTGCCAGCAGTTTCCGCTCCTACGAGCAGTACTTC. As protein: CASSFRSYEQYF.

The J gene is TRBJ2-5, the V gene TRBV7-6, with no clear D. The CDR3 has 15 amino acids. Trimming removed 1 base at V and 4 bases at J, with 13 bases between. Germline CDR1 is SGHVS and CDR2 is FNYEAQ. The CDR3 nucleotides are TGTGCCAGCAGCTTAGACCGGGCCTGGGCAGAGACCCAGTACTTC. As protein: CASSLDRAWAETQYF.

The chain has TRBV29-1 and TRBJ1-2; 8 bases align to TRBD1. Germline V lookup: CDR1 SQVTM, CDR2 ANQGSEA. V was pared by 7 bases and J by 6 bases, with 4 bases of the junction left unmatched. The CDR3 has 11 residues. CDR3 sequence (DNA): TGCAGCGCTTTGACAGGGGATGGCTACACCTTC. Encoded protein: CSALTGDGYTF.

The chain uses TRBV10-3 and TRBJ2-5; TRBD1 matches 10 bases. From germline, CDR1 is ENHRY and CDR2 SYGVKD. Trimming at V came to 4 bases and at J to 5 bases, leaving 10 bases not matched to a gene. The CDR3 consists of 16 residues. Here the CDR3 DNA reads TGTGCCATCAGTGCTGCCGGGACGGACAGGGGGGAGACCCAGTACTTC. Protein sequence: CAISAAGTDRGETQYF.